These T cell receptor beta chains were read from a single sample in a study of blood T cell repertoires in COVID-19. The method was immunoSEQ multiplex PCR; TCRdb's version includes in-frame clones alone and lacks a portion of them. The data show under 300,000 clones, over 75% seen once. Sequences were obtained from PBMCs or T cells enriched from blood (not recorded which). The receptors shown here come from a woman aged 40 to 49 who had been exposed to COVID-19. Each CDR3 is given with its conserved first and last residue. D genes are given only for firm matches. Size values are once, few and many counts, or a class for expanded clones, and some rows have none.

j_call: TRBJ2-7; clone_size: .; d_call: .; v_call: TRBV19; cdr3_aa: CASSIRALRGPSEQYF; cdr3_nt: TGTGCCAGTAGTATCAGGGCACTGCGGGGCCCCAGTGAGCAGTACTTC
j_call: TRBJ2-1; clone_size: .; d_call: TRBD2; v_call: TRBV19; cdr3_aa: CASSPGTSGYNEQFF; cdr3_nt: TGTGCCAGTAGTCCCGGGACTAGCGGCTACAATGAGCAGTTCTTC
j_call: TRBJ1-4; clone_size: once; d_call: .; v_call: TRBV4-2; cdr3_aa: CASSQDSNSNEKLFF; cdr3_nt: TGTGCCAGCAGCCAAGATAGTAACAGTAATGAAAAACTGTTTTTT
j_call: TRBJ2-3; clone_size: .; d_call: TRBD2; v_call: TRBV5-4; cdr3_aa: CASSLGMRTSGIDTQYF; cdr3_nt: TGTGCCAGCAGCTTGGGGATGAGGACTAGCGGGATAGATACGCAGTATTTT
j_call: TRBJ1-2; clone_size: .; d_call: .; v_call: TRBV27; cdr3_aa: CASRTSGSGGLYNYGYTF; cdr3_nt: TGTGCCAGCAGAACAAGTGGGTCGGGGGGCCTTTATAACTATGGCTACACCTTC
j_call: TRBJ1-6; clone_size: .; d_call: TRBD1; v_call: TRBV7-3; cdr3_aa: CASSPFVPGQFYSGSYNSPLHF; cdr3_nt: TGTGCCAGCAGCCCTTTTGTACCGGGACAGTTTTATTCAGGGTCCTATAATTCACCCCTCCACTTT
j_call: TRBJ1-6; clone_size: .; d_call: .; v_call: TRBV19; cdr3_aa: CASSPRTVNNSPLHF; cdr3_nt: TGTGCCAGTAGTCCGCGGACAGTTAATAATTCACCCCTCCACTTT
j_call: TRBJ1-1; clone_size: .; d_call: TRBD1; v_call: TRBV7-9; cdr3_aa: CASSSRQGTEAFF; cdr3_nt: TGTGCCAGCAGCTCCAGACAGGGAACTGAAGCTTTCTTT
j_call: TRBJ2-7; clone_size: .; d_call: .; v_call: TRBV19; cdr3_aa: CASSPAVSYEQYF; cdr3_nt: TGTGCCAGTTCCCCCGCGGTATCCTACGAGCAGTACTTC
j_call: TRBJ2-5; clone_size: .; d_call: .; v_call: TRBV7-2; cdr3_aa: CASSGSSEETQYF; cdr3_nt: TGTGCCAGCAGCGGGAGCTCCGAAGAGACCCAGTACTTC
j_call: TRBJ2-5; clone_size: .; d_call: TRBD2; v_call: TRBV11-3; cdr3_aa: CASSLGRTSGRAYETQYF; cdr3_nt: TGTGCCAGCAGCTTAGGGAGGACTAGCGGGAGGGCCTACGAGACCCAGTACTTC
j_call: TRBJ2-3; clone_size: .; d_call: TRBD2; v_call: TRBV5-8; cdr3_aa: CASSAGLAGGPEYF; cdr3_nt: TGTGCCAGCAGCGCAGGACTAGCGGGGGGGCCGGAGTATTTT
j_call: TRBJ2-2; clone_size: many; d_call: TRBD2; v_call: TRBV7-3; cdr3_aa: CASSLFASGRGELFF; cdr3_nt: TGTGCCAGCAGCTTATTCGCTAGCGGGAGAGGGGAGCTGTTTTTT
j_call: TRBJ1-2; clone_size: once; d_call: .; v_call: TRBV29-1; cdr3_aa: CSFRSRFGYTF; cdr3_nt: TGCAGCTTCCGTTCGAGGTTTGGCTACACCTTC
j_call: TRBJ1-3; clone_size: once; d_call: .; v_call: TRBV30; cdr3_aa: CAWRGVGVGSGNTIYF; cdr3_nt: TGTGCCTGGAGGGGCGTGGGAGTTGGCTCTGGAAACACCATATATTTT
j_call: TRBJ2-2; clone_size: .; d_call: TRBD1; v_call: TRBV4-3; cdr3_aa: CASSHRTGPGELFF; cdr3_nt: TGCGCCAGCAGCCATAGGACAGGGCCCGGGGAGCTGTTTTTT
j_call: TRBJ2-1; clone_size: .; d_call: .; v_call: TRBV29-1; cdr3_aa: CSVDSGHNEQFF; cdr3_nt: TGCAGCGTTGACTCTGGGCACAATGAGCAGTTCTTC
j_call: TRBJ2-2; clone_size: .; d_call: .; v_call: TRBV2; cdr3_aa: CASSESGGDTGELFF; cdr3_nt: TGTGCCAGCAGTGAAAGTGGCGGCGACACCGGGGAGCTGTTTTTT
j_call: TRBJ2-3; clone_size: .; d_call: TRBD2; v_call: TRBV7-7; cdr3_aa: CASSSGLAADTQYF; cdr3_nt: TGTGCTAGCAGCTCAGGACTAGCCGCAGATACGCAGTATTTT
j_call: TRBJ1-2; clone_size: .; d_call: TRBD1; v_call: TRBV19; cdr3_aa: CASSRDRGQTHYGYTF; cdr3_nt: TGTGCCAGTAGTAGGGACAGGGGACAAACCCACTATGGCTACACCTTC
j_call: TRBJ2-1; clone_size: .; d_call: TRBD2; v_call: TRBV5-5; cdr3_aa: CASSLDGGLYNEQFF; cdr3_nt: TGTGCCAGCAGCTTGGACGGGGGACTATACAATGAGCAGTTCTTC
j_call: TRBJ1-4; clone_size: .; d_call: .; v_call: TRBV10-3; cdr3_aa: CANPGDPPIWANEKLFF; cdr3_nt: TGTGCCAACCCGGGGGATCCACCAATTTGGGCTAATGAAAAACTGTTTTTT
j_call: TRBJ1-4; clone_size: few; d_call: TRBD1; v_call: TRBV30; cdr3_aa: CAWSSGGLATNEKLFF; cdr3_nt: TGTGCCTGGAGTTCAGGGGGGTTGGCAACTAATGAAAAACTGTTTTTT
j_call: TRBJ2-3; clone_size: .; d_call: .; v_call: TRBV12-3/TRBV12-4; cdr3_aa: CASSPGPDTQYF; cdr3_nt: TGTGCCAGCAGCCCTGGCCCAGATACGCAGTATTTT
j_call: TRBJ1-2; clone_size: .; d_call: TRBD1; v_call: TRBV11-2; cdr3_aa: CASSPQGGYGYTF; cdr3_nt: TGTGCCAGCAGCCCCCAGGGGGGCTATGGCTACACCTTC
j_call: TRBJ2-1; clone_size: .; d_call: TRBD2; v_call: TRBV25-1; cdr3_aa: CAILSGTSGRALSSEQFF; cdr3_nt: TGTGCCATCCTCTCCGGGACTAGCGGGAGGGCCCTCAGTAGTGAGCAGTTCTTC
j_call: TRBJ1-2; clone_size: .; d_call: TRBD1; v_call: TRBV29-1; cdr3_aa: CSARRGLGYTF; cdr3_nt: TGCAGCGCCAGAAGGGGGCTTGGCTACACCTTC
j_call: TRBJ1-6; clone_size: .; d_call: .; v_call: TRBV2; cdr3_aa: CASTRGNSPLHF; cdr3_nt: TGTGCCAGCACCCGAGGAAATTCACCCCTCCACTTT
j_call: TRBJ2-3; clone_size: .; d_call: TRBD2; v_call: TRBV10-3; cdr3_aa: CAISPTSGNTDTQYF; cdr3_nt: TGTGCCATCAGTCCGACTAGCGGTAACACAGATACGCAGTATTTT
j_call: TRBJ1-2; clone_size: .; d_call: TRBD1; v_call: TRBV18; cdr3_aa: CASSPDRGNYGYTF; cdr3_nt: TGTGCCAGCTCCCCGGACAGGGGAAACTATGGCTACACCTTC
j_call: TRBJ1-2; clone_size: .; d_call: .; v_call: TRBV7-3; cdr3_aa: CASSRKDSREIYGYTF; cdr3_nt: TGTGCCAGCAGCCGCAAGGATTCCCGGGAGATCTATGGCTACACCTTC
j_call: TRBJ1-2; clone_size: .; d_call: TRBD1; v_call: TRBV29-1; cdr3_aa: CSVRDRGYGYTF; cdr3_nt: TGCAGCGTTCGGGACAGGGGCTATGGCTACACCTTC
j_call: TRBJ2-1; clone_size: .; d_call: .; v_call: TRBV9; cdr3_aa: CASSVVTGNEQFF; cdr3_nt: TGTGCCAGCAGCGTAGTCACCGGCAATGAGCAGTTCTTC
j_call: TRBJ1-2; clone_size: .; d_call: TRBD1; v_call: TRBV29-1; cdr3_aa: CSVRDRESNYGYTF; cdr3_nt: TGCAGCGTCCGGGACAGGGAAAGTAACTATGGCTACACCTTC
j_call: TRBJ1-4; clone_size: .; d_call: TRBD1; v_call: TRBV2; cdr3_aa: CASLQGGSGEKLFF; cdr3_nt: TGTGCCTCCCTTCAGGGGGGCTCGGGGGAAAAACTGTTTTTT
j_call: TRBJ2-2; clone_size: .; d_call: .; v_call: TRBV7-9; cdr3_aa: CASSLEFSGPDSGELFF; cdr3_nt: TGTGCCAGCAGCTTAGAATTTTCGGGTCCCGACAGCGGGGAGCTGTTTTTT
j_call: TRBJ2-1; clone_size: .; d_call: .; v_call: TRBV11-2; cdr3_aa: CASSQSYGTSNEQFF; cdr3_nt: TGTGCCAGCAGCCAGAGTTATGGGACTTCGAATGAGCAGTTCTTC
j_call: TRBJ1-2; clone_size: once; d_call: .; v_call: TRBV27; cdr3_aa: CASSPLGIRDYGYTF; cdr3_nt: TGTGCCAGCAGTCCTCTTGGTATACGCGACTATGGCTACACCTTC
j_call: TRBJ1-2; clone_size: .; d_call: .; v_call: TRBV6-2/TRBV6-3; cdr3_aa: CASSYAGSGYGYTF; cdr3_nt: TGTGCCAGCAGTTATGCGGGGTCCGGGTATGGCTACACCTTC
j_call: TRBJ1-2; clone_size: .; d_call: .; v_call: TRBV28; cdr3_aa: CASSLKGGLGGYTF; cdr3_nt: TGTGCCAGCAGTTTAAAGGGGGGGCTTGGAGGCTACACCTTC
j_call: TRBJ2-2; clone_size: .; d_call: TRBD1; v_call: TRBV28; cdr3_aa: CASGDRVPGELFF; cdr3_nt: TGTGCCAGCGGGGACAGGGTACCCGGGGAGCTGTTTTTT
j_call: TRBJ2-7; clone_size: .; d_call: TRBD2; v_call: TRBV7-8; cdr3_aa: CASSGGGGRREQYF; cdr3_nt: TGTGCCAGCAGCGGCGGGGGGGGAAGAAGGGAGCAGTACTTC
j_call: TRBJ1-2; clone_size: .; d_call: .; v_call: TRBV3-1/TRBV3-2; cdr3_aa: CASSQGARGYTF; cdr3_nt: TGTGCCAGCAGCCAAGGAGCTCGCGGCTACACCTTC
j_call: TRBJ1-4; clone_size: .; d_call: .; v_call: TRBV15; cdr3_aa: CATSRDRSGYGEKLFF; cdr3_nt: TGTGCCACCAGCAGAGATCGCTCAGGGTACGGGGAAAAACTGTTTTTT
j_call: TRBJ1-5; clone_size: once; d_call: .; v_call: TRBV7-6; cdr3_aa: CASSLASGARNQPQHF; cdr3_nt: TGTGCCAGCAGCTTAGCGTCAGGGGCCCGCAATCAGCCCCAGCATTTT
j_call: TRBJ1-1; clone_size: .; d_call: .; v_call: TRBV11-2; cdr3_aa: CASSLPWSLPRRNTEAFF; cdr3_nt: TGTGCCAGCAGCTTACCATGGAGTCTTCCCCGGCGGAACACTGAAGCTTTCTTT
j_call: TRBJ1-5; clone_size: .; d_call: TRBD1; v_call: TRBV24-1; cdr3_aa: CATSDPGTDQPQHF; cdr3_nt: TGTGCCACCAGTGATCCCGGGACAGATCAGCCCCAGCATTTT
j_call: TRBJ2-3; clone_size: .; d_call: .; v_call: TRBV9; cdr3_aa: CASSVLQGGTDTQYF; cdr3_nt: TGTGCCAGCAGTGTACTACAGGGGGGGACCGATACGCAGTATTTT
j_call: TRBJ2-7; clone_size: .; d_call: .; v_call: TRBV12-3/TRBV12-4; cdr3_aa: CASSTRQGEQYF; cdr3_nt: TGTGCCAGCAGTACAAGACAAGGCGAGCAGTACTTC
j_call: TRBJ2-4; clone_size: .; d_call: TRBD1; v_call: TRBV9; cdr3_aa: CASSVGDRENIQYF; cdr3_nt: TGTGCCAGCAGCGTAGGGGACAGAGAAAACATTCAGTACTTC
j_call: TRBJ2-2; clone_size: .; d_call: TRBD2; v_call: TRBV7-3; cdr3_aa: CASSPQARGLAGLGELFF; cdr3_nt: TGTGCCAGCAGCCCACAGGCCCGGGGACTAGCGGGATTAGGGGAGCTGTTTTTT
j_call: TRBJ1-2; clone_size: .; d_call: .; v_call: TRBV12-3/TRBV12-4; cdr3_aa: CASSFPGIDGYTF; cdr3_nt: TGTGCCAGCAGTTTCCCAGGTATCGATGGCTACACCTTC
j_call: TRBJ1-5; clone_size: few; d_call: .; v_call: TRBV19; cdr3_aa: CASSIDRSQPQHF; cdr3_nt: TGTGCCAGTAGTATAGATCGGAGTCAGCCCCAGCATTTT
j_call: TRBJ2-5; clone_size: .; d_call: TRBD1; v_call: TRBV4-2; cdr3_aa: CASSQAEGQEETQYF; cdr3_nt: TGTGCCAGCAGCCAGGCCGAAGGACAGGAAGAGACCCAGTACTTC
j_call: TRBJ1-2; clone_size: .; d_call: .; v_call: TRBV4-1; cdr3_aa: CASSKREDYGYTF; cdr3_nt: TGCGCCAGCAGCAAAAGGGAGGACTATGGCTACACCTTC